This T cell receptor beta chain was retrieved from a study of circulating CD8 cells and anti-PD-1 response in melanoma. Study in general: Of some 13 patients, seven got anti-PD-1 first and six had prior therapy.

Using approximately 14 ng of total RNA, TCR libraries were made with the QIAseq Immune Repertoire TCR panel. Each CDR3 protein is one row after TCRdb ran MiXCR on the reads. Counted here are about 360 distinct CDR3 sequences, around 9% occurring once; the ten biggest clones make up about 25%. Points from the study as a whole: A small cohort with few responders supplied the baseline and M1 comparisons. At M1, fewer than 8% of TRB clonotypes appeared in multiple subsets. Most experiments lacked replicates.

Sorting of live CD3+CD8+TCRalphabeta+ cells by PD-1 and/or TIGIT gave four subsets. Germline V gene lookup returns CDR1 MNHNY and CDR2 SVGAGI (reference sequence). Trimming took 5 bases from V and 6 from J, leaving 11 bases between them. The CDR3 consists of 13 residues. In this sample, this clonotype is large. Its antigen remains unknown. This chain connects TRBV6-6 to TRBJ1-5; maybe TRBD1 (6 bases). This TCR derives from a human donor with melanoma. The sequencing here drew on CD8+ T cells from PBMCs, taken at baseline or after one month of anti-PD-1 therapy (not recorded which). The CDR3 protein is CASSLQGTQPQHF. The CDR3 nucleotides read TGTGCCAGCAGTCTACAGGGAACTCAGCCCCAGCATTTT.